The sequence of this TCR beta chain was determined in a study of T cell repertoires in cytomegalovirus infection. This clonotype was counted many times. The CDR3 spans 15 residues. V gave up 3 bases and J gave up 4 bases; unmatched junction bases: 3. Germline lookup yields CDR1 MDHEN and CDR2 SYDVKM. TCRdb itself ran the reads through MiXCR, one entry per CDR3 protein. The sample carries 490,000 or so distinct CDR3 sequences, about 11% recorded once. The source of this sequence is a human donor in good health (CMV status not recorded). Some clones in this sample may be carry-over from other donors' samples. This rearrangement joins TRBV28 to TRBJ1-4; TRBD1 agrees at 9 bases. The specimen was PBMCs. The CDR3 coding sequence is TGTGCCAGCAGTTTCCAGACAGGGGGTAATGAAAAACTGTTTTTT. It specifies CASSFQTGGNEKLFF.